Listed below are T cell receptor beta chains from one sample, sequenced in a study of T-cell memory formation after mild COVID-19. TCRdb itself ran the 5' RACE reads through MiXCR, one entry per CDR3 protein. The sample has more than 120,000 distinct CDR3 sequences, approximately 21% seen once; the top ten hold around 2.4%. Material: PBMCs or a T cell subset sorted from them (not recorded which). Receptors were obtained from an adult woman who had mild COVID-19 (a few samples of this study predate the infection). Cell type and time point are not known. Each CDR3 is given with its conserved first and last residue. Each record gives: V gene, D gene, clone size, CDR3 length, J gene, CDR3 DNA, CDR3 protein. A D gene is named only where the DNA matches it firmly. Not every row has a clone size; where given, it reads once, few, many or a size class.

V gene: TRBV7-9
D gene: .
clone size: few
CDR3 length: 15
J gene: TRBJ2-2
CDR3 DNA: TGTGCCAGCAGCAAGGGGGGCCCGAACACCGGGGAGCTGTTTTTT
CDR3 protein: CASSKGGPNTGELFF

V gene: TRBV6-4
D gene: .
clone size: few
CDR3 length: 16
J gene: TRBJ2-1
CDR3 DNA: TGTGCCAGCAGTGACAACCCGGGGAGCTCCTACAATGAGCAGTTCTTC
CDR3 protein: CASSDNPGSSYNEQFF

V gene: TRBV18
D gene: TRBD1
clone size: few
CDR3 length: 15
J gene: TRBJ1-1
CDR3 DNA: TGTGCCAGCTCACCAAGACAGGGAGGCGGCGCTGAAGCTTTCTTT
CDR3 protein: CASSPRQGGGAEAFF

V gene: TRBV4-2
D gene: .
clone size: many
CDR3 length: 16
J gene: TRBJ2-1
CDR3 DNA: TGTGCCAGCAGCCAAGAGGTGGCCAGCTCCTACAATGAGCAGTTCTTC
CDR3 protein: CASSQEVASSYNEQFF

V gene: TRBV12-3/TRBV12-4
D gene: .
clone size: .
CDR3 length: 12
J gene: TRBJ2-7
CDR3 DNA: TGTGCCAGCTCCCCGTGGGGGGCTCGGCAGTACTTC
CDR3 protein: CASSPWGARQYF

V gene: TRBV5-1
D gene: TRBD1
clone size: few
CDR3 length: 15
J gene: TRBJ2-7
CDR3 DNA: TGCGCCAGCAGCTCGGCCGGGACAGGGCTTTCCGAGCAGTACTTC
CDR3 protein: CASSSAGTGLSEQYF

V gene: TRBV3-1
D gene: TRBD2
clone size: .
CDR3 length: 17
J gene: TRBJ2-1
CDR3 DNA: TGTGCCAGCAGCCAAGGTTCTAGCGGGATAGGTTACAATGAGCAGTTCTTC
CDR3 protein: CASSQGSSGIGYNEQFF

V gene: TRBV6-5
D gene: .
clone size: .
CDR3 length: 15
J gene: TRBJ2-5
CDR3 DNA: TGTGCCAGCAGTTACGCCAGGGGCCCACAAGAGACCCAGTACTTC
CDR3 protein: CASSYARGPQETQYF

V gene: TRBV5-1
D gene: .
clone size: .
CDR3 length: 12
J gene: TRBJ2-1
CDR3 DNA: TGCGCCAGCAGCTCCGTCTGGAATGAGCAGTTCTTC
CDR3 protein: CASSSVWNEQFF

V gene: TRBV14
D gene: .
clone size: .
CDR3 length: 14
J gene: TRBJ2-1
CDR3 DNA: TGTGCCAGCAGACAAGCACAGGCCGGGGGTGAGCAGTTCTTC
CDR3 protein: CASRQAQAGGEQFF

V gene: TRBV18
D gene: .
clone size: few
CDR3 length: 13
J gene: TRBJ1-6
CDR3 DNA: TGTGCCAGCTCGCCTGACAGCGGGCGGTCCCTCCACTTT
CDR3 protein: CASSPDSGRSLHF

V gene: TRBV18
D gene: .
clone size: few
CDR3 length: 15
J gene: TRBJ2-1
CDR3 DNA: TGTGCCAGCGGAGAGACGGCGGGACGCCAGTCTGAGCAGTTCTTC
CDR3 protein: CASGETAGRQSEQFF

V gene: TRBV7-2
D gene: .
clone size: .
CDR3 length: 16
J gene: TRBJ2-2
CDR3 DNA: TGTGCCAGCAGCTTAGCGCTTAGGTACCGAACCGGGGAGCTGTTTTTT
CDR3 protein: CASSLALRYRTGELFF

V gene: TRBV3-1
D gene: .
clone size: .
CDR3 length: 12
J gene: TRBJ1-1
CDR3 DNA: TGTGCCAGCAGCCGATCGTTCACTGAAGCTTTCTTT
CDR3 protein: CASSRSFTEAFF

V gene: TRBV7-6
D gene: .
clone size: .
CDR3 length: 16
J gene: TRBJ1-4
CDR3 DNA: TGTGCCAGCAGCCCCCTACCCGGGAGGGCTAATGAAAAACTGTTTTTT
CDR3 protein: CASSPLPGRANEKLFF

V gene: TRBV11-1
D gene: TRBD1
clone size: .
CDR3 length: 16
J gene: TRBJ2-3
CDR3 DNA: TGTGCCAGCAGCACCGGGACAGGGGCTAGCACAGATACGCAGTATTTT
CDR3 protein: CASSTGTGASTDTQYF

V gene: TRBV19
D gene: .
clone size: few
CDR3 length: 13
J gene: TRBJ2-7
CDR3 DNA: TGTGCCAGTAGGCCGGGGGTTACCTACGAGCAGTACTTC
CDR3 protein: CASRPGVTYEQYF

V gene: TRBV3-1
D gene: .
clone size: few
CDR3 length: 14
J gene: TRBJ1-1
CDR3 DNA: TGTGCCAGCAGCCGAAGTTTGTCGAACACTGAAGCTTTCTTT
CDR3 protein: CASSRSLSNTEAFF

V gene: TRBV6-1
D gene: TRBD1
clone size: .
CDR3 length: 17
J gene: TRBJ2-4
CDR3 DNA: TGTGCCAGCAGACCCGGGACAGGGGGCGGAATGGCCAACATTCAGTACTTC
CDR3 protein: CASRPGTGGGMANIQYF

V gene: TRBV20-1
D gene: .
clone size: .
CDR3 length: 16
J gene: TRBJ2-5
CDR3 DNA: TGCAGTGCTAGAGATTGGGGGAGATCGGCGAGAGAGACCCAGTACTTC
CDR3 protein: CSARDWGRSARETQYF

V gene: TRBV6-6
D gene: .
clone size: .
CDR3 length: 21
J gene: TRBJ2-6
CDR3 DNA: TGTGCCAGCAGCCAACAAGCCTACAGGGGAGGTATATTGTCTGGGGCCAACGTCCTGACTTTC
CDR3 protein: CASSQQAYRGGILSGANVLTF

V gene: TRBV3-1
D gene: .
clone size: .
CDR3 length: 14
J gene: TRBJ1-4
CDR3 DNA: TGTGCCAGCCACGCCGAGAGTCAGAATGAAAAACTGTTTTTT
CDR3 protein: CASHAESQNEKLFF

V gene: TRBV6-5
D gene: .
clone size: .
CDR3 length: 13
J gene: TRBJ1-1
CDR3 DNA: TGTGCCAGCGGCACCCAGGGACGGACTGAAGCTTTCTTT
CDR3 protein: CASGTQGRTEAFF